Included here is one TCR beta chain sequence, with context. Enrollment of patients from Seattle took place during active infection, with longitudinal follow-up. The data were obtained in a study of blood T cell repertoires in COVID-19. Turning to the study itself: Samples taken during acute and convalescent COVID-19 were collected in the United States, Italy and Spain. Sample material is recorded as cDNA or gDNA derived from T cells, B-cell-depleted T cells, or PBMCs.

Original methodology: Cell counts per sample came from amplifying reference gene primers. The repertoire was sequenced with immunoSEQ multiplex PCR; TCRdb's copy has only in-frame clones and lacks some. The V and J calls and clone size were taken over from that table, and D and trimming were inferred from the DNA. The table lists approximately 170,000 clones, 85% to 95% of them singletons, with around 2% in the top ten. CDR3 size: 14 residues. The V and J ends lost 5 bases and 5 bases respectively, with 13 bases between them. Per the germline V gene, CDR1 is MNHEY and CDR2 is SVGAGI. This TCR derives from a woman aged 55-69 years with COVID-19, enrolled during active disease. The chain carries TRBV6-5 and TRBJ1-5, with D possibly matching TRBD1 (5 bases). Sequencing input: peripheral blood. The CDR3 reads CASSPTVGYQPQHF. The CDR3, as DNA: TGTGCCAGCAGTCCGACAGTCGGTTATCAGCCCCAGCATTTT.